This T cell receptor (beta chain) originates from a study of Graves' ophthalmopathy and Graves' hyperthyroidism. Amplified material comprised TCR beta CDR3 regions derived from RNA transcripts. HTBI-primed RT-PCR formed the first round, and a multiplex PCR formed the second. TCRdb processed the multiplex PCR reads anew with MiXCR; each CDR3 protein has one entry. The sample holds about 480,000 distinct CDR3 sequences; under 15% are singletons and the top ten take approximately 9.8%. The CDR3 has 14 residues. V dropped 10 bases and J dropped 4 bases, with 18 bases sitting between them. Germline V gene sequence: CDR1 KGHDR, CDR2 SFDVKD. There are many counts of this clonotype.

Sequences were obtained from blood. This TCR was sampled from a woman in her 30s with Graves' ophthalmopathy. The V and J genes are TRBV24-1 and TRBJ2-5, with D perhaps TRBD2 (5 bases). This CDR3 reads CATAAGTGRETQYF. CDR3 DNA sequence: TGTGCCACGGCGGCGGGTACGGGGAGAGAGACCCAGTACTTC.